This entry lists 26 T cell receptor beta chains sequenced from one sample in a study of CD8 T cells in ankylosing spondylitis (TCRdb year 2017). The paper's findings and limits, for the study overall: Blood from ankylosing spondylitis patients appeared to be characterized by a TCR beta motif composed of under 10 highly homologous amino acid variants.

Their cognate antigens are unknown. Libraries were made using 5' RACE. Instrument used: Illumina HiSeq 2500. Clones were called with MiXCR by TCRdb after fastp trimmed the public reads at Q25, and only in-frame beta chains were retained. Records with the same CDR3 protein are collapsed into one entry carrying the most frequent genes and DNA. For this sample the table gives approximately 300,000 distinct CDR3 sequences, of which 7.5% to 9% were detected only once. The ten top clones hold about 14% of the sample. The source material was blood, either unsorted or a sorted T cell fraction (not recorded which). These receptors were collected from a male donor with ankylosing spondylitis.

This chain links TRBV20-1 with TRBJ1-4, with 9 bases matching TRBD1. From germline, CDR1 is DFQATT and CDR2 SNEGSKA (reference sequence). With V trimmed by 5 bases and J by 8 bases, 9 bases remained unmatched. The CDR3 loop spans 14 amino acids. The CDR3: CSAGGQGWSEKLFF. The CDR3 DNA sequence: TGCAGTGCTGGGGGACAGGGCTGGAGCGAAAAACTGTTTTTT.

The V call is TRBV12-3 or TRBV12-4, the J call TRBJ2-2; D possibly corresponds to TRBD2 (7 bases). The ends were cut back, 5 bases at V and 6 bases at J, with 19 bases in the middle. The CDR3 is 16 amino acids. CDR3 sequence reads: CASSRVGGGGAGELFF. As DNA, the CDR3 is TGTGCCAGCAGTCGCGTAGGAGGAGGGGGGGCCGGGGAGCTGTTTTTT.

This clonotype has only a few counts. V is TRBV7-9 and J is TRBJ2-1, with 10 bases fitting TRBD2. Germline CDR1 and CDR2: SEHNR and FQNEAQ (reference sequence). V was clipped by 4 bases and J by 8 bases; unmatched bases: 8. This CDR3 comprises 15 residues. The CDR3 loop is CASSSLPSGSHEQFF. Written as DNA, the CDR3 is TGTGCCAGCAGCTCCCTGCCTAGCGGGAGTCATGAGCAGTTCTTC.

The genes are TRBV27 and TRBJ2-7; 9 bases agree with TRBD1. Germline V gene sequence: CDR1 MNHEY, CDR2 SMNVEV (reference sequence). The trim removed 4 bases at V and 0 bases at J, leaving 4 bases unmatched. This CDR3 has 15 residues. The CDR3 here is CASSSGTGYSYEQYF. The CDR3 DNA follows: TGTGCCAGCAGTTCCGGGACAGGGTACTCCTACGAGCAGTACTTC.

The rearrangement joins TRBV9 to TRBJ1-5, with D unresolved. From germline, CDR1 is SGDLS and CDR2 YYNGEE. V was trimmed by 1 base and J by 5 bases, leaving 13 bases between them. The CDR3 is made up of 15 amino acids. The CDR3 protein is CASSVSWVPDQPQHF. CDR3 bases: TGTGCCAGCAGCGTATCGTGGGTTCCGGATCAGCCCCAGCATTTT.

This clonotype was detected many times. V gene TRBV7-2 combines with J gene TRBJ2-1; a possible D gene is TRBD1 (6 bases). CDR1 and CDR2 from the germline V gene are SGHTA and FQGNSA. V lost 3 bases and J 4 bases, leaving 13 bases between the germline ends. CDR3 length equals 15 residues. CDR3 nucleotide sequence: TGTGCCAGCAGCTTCCCGGGACACTCTTACAATGAGCAGTTCTTC. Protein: CASSFPGHSYNEQFF.

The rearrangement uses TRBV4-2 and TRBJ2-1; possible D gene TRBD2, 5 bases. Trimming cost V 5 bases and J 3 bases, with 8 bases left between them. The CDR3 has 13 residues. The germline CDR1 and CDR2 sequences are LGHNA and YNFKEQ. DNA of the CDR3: TGTGCCAGCAGCGTCCGGGACTACAATGAGCAGTTCTTC. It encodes CASSVRDYNEQFF.

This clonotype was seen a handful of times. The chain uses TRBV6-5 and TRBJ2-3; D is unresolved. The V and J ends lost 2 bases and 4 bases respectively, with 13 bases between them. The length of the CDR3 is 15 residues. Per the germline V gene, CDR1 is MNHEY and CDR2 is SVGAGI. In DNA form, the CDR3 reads TGTGCCAGCAGTTACGTCGGCGGAAGCGCAGATACGCAGTATTTT. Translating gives CASSYVGGSADTQYF.

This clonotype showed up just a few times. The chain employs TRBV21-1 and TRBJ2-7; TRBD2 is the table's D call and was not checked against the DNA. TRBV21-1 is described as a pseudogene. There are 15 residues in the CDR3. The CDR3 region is CASSKGGLETYEQYF. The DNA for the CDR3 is TGTGCCAGCAGCAAAGGTGGACTAGAGACCTACGAGCAGTACTTC.

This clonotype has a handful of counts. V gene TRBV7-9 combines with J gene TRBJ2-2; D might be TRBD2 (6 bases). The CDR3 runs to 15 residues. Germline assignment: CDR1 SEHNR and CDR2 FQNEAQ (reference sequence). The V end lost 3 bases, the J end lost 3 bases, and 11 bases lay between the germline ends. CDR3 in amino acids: CASSFGTGDTGELFF. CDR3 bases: TGTGCCAGCAGCTTCGGGACTGGGGACACCGGGGAGCTGTTTTTT.

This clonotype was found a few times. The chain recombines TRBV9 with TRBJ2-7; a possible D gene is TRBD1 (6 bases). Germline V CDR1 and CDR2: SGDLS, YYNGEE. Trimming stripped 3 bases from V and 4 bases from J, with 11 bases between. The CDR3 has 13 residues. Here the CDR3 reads CASSAYRVYEQYF. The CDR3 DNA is TGTGCCAGCAGCGCATACAGGGTGTACGAGCAGTACTTC. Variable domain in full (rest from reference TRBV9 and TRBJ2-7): DSGVTQTPKHLITATGQRVTLRCSPRSGDLSVYWYQQSLDQGLQFLIQYYNGEERAKGNILERFSAQQFPDLHSELNLSSLELGDSALYFCASSAYRVYEQYFGPGTRLTVT.

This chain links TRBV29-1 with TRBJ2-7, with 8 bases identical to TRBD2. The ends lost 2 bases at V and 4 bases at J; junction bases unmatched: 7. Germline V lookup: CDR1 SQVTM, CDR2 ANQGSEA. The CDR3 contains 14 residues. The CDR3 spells CSVEKSGSPYEQYF. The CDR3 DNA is TGCAGCGTTGAAAAAAGCGGGAGTCCGTACGAGCAGTACTTC.

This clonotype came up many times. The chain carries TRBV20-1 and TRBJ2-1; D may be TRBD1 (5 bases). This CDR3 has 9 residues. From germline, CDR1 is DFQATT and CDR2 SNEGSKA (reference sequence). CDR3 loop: CSVGREQFF. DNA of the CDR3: TGCAGCGTGGGGCGTGAGCAGTTCTTC.

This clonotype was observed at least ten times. The DNA for the CDR3 is TGCAGTGGGGAACAGGCAAGCTCCTACAATGAGCAGTTCTTC. It specifies CSGEQASSYNEQFF. The gene calls are TRBV20-1 and TRBJ2-1; a weak D match, TRBD1 (5 bases). V was clipped by 7 bases and J by 0 bases, with 13 bases between them. Germline values: CDR1 DFQATT, CDR2 SNEGSKA (reference sequence). This CDR3 has 14 residues.

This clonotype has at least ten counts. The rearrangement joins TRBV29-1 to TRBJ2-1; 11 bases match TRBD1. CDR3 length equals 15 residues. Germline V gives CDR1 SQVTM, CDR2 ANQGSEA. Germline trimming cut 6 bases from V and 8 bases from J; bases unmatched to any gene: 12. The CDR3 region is CSVLGGGQGAYEQFF. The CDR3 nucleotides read TGCAGCGTCCTCGGCGGCGGACAGGGGGCCTATGAGCAGTTCTTC.

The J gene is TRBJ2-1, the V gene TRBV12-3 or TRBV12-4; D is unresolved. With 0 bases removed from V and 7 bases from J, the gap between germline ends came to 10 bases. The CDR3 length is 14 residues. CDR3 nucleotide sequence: TGTGCCAGCAGTTTAGCGGGCGTGGTGAATGAGCAGTTCTTC. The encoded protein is CASSLAGVVNEQFF.

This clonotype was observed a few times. CDR3 amino acids: CASSLGRYGYTF. CDR3 nucleotides: TGTGCCAGCAGCTTGGGTCGATATGGCTACACCTTC. The gene calls are TRBV5-6 and TRBJ1-2; D gene uncertain. Germline CDR1 and CDR2: SGHDT and YYEEEE. Trimming pared 0 bases from V and 5 bases from J, leaving 5 bases between. CDR3 size: 12 residues.

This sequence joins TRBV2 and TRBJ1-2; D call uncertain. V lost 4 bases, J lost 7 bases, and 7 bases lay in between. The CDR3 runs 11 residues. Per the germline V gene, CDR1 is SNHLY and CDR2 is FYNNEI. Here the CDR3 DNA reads TGTGCCAGCAGTGCGGTGGGTGGCTACACCTTC. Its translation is CASSAVGGYTF. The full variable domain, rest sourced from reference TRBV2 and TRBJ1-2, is EPEVTQTPSHQVTQMGQEVILRCVPISNHLYFYWYRQILGQKVEFLVSFYNNEISEKSEIFDDQFSVERPDGSNFTLKIRSTKLEDSAMYFCASSAVGGYTFGSGTRLTVV.

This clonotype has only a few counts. In nucleotides, the CDR3 is TGTGCCAGCAGTCCTCTAGCGTATGATACGCAGTATTTT. Encoded protein: CASSPLAYDTQYF. The chain employs TRBV12-3 or TRBV12-4 and TRBJ2-3; TRBD2 is a possible D gene (6 bases). V lost 5 bases to trimming and J lost 6 bases, with 12 bases between them. The CDR3 spans 13 residues.

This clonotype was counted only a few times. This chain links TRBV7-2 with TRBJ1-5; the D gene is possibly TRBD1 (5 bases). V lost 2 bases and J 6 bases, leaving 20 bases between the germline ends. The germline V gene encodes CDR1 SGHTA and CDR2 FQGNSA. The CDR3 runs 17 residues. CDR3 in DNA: TGTGCCAGCAGCTTAAATTCTCCCAGGGTGGGACGTCAGCCCCAGCATTTT. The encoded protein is CASSLNSPRVGRQPQHF. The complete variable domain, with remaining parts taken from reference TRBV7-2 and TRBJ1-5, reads GAGVSQSPSNKVTEKGKDVELRCDPISGHTALYWYRQSLGQGLEFLIYFQGNSAPDKSGLPSDRFSAERTGGSVSTLTIQRTQQEDSAVYLCASSLNSPRVGRQPQHFGDGTRLSIL.

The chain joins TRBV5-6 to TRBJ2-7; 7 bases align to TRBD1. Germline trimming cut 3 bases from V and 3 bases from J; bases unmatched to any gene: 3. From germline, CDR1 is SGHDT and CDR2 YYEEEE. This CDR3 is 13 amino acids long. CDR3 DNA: TGTGCCAGCAGCTGGGACAGCCTCTACGAGCAGTACTTC. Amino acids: CASSWDSLYEQYF.

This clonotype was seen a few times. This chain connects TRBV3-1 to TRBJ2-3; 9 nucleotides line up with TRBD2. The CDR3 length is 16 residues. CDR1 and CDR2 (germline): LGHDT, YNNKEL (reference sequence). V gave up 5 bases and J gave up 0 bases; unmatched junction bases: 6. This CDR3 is CASSLTSGLSTDTQYF. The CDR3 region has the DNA TGTGCCAGCAGCTTGACTAGCGGCCTCAGCACAGATACGCAGTATTTT.

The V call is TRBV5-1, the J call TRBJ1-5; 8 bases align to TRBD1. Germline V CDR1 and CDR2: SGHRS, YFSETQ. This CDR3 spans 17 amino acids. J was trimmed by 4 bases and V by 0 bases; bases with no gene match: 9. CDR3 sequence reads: CASSLGDGTGINQPQHF. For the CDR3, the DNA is TGCGCCAGCAGCTTGGGGGACGGGACAGGAATAAATCAGCCCCAGCATTTT.

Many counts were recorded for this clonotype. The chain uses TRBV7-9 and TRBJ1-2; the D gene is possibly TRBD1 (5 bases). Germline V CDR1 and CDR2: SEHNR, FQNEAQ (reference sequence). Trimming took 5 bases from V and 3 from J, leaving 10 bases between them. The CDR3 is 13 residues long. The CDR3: CASSRGPHYGYTF. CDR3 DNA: TGTGCCAGCAGCCGGGGACCCCACTATGGCTACACCTTC. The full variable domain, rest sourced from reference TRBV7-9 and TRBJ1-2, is DTGVSQNPRHKITKRGQNVTFRCDPISEHNRLYWYRQTLGQGPEFLTYFQNEAQLEKSRLLSDRFSAERPKGSFSTLEIQRTEQGDSAMYLCASSRGPHYGYTFGSGTRLTVV.

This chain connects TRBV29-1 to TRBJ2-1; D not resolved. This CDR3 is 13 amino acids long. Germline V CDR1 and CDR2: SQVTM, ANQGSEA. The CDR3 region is CTVRRSSYNEQFF. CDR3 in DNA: TGCACCGTAAGGCGGAGCTCCTACAATGAGCAGTTCTTC.

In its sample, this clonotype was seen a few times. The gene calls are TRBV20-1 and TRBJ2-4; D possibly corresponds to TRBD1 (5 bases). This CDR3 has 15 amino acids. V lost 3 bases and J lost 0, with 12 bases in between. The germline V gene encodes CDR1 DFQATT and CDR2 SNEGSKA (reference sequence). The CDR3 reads CSASDRRGAKNIQYF. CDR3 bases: TGCAGTGCTAGTGACAGAAGGGGAGCCAAAAACATTCAGTACTTC.